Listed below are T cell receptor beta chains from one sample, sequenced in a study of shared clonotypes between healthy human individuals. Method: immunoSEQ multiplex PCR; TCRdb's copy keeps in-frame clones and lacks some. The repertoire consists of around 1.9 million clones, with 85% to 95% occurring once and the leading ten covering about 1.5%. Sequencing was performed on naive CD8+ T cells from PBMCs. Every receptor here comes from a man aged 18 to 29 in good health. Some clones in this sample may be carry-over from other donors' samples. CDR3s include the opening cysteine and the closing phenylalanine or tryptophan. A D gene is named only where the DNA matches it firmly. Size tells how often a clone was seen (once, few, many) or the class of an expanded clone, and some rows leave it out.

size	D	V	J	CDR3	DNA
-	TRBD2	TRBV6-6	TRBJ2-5	CASSYSIGEGETQYF	TGTGCCAGCAGTTACTCGATCGGGGAGGGGGAGACCCAGTACTTC
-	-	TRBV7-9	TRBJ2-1	CASRLASASQFF	TGTGCCAGCAGATTAGCGAGCGCATCGCAGTTCTTC
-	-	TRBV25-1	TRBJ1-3	CASTGQQNTIYF	TGTGCCAGCACGGGGCAACAGAACACCATATATTTT
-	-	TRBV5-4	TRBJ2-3	CASSLGRGRTDTQYF	TGTGCCAGCAGCTTGGGGCGGGGTCGCACAGATACGCAGTATTTT
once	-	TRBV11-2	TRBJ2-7	CASSEDPGLYEQYF	TGTGCCAGCAGCGAAGACCCGGGCCTCTACGAGCAGTACTTC
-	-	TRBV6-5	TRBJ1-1	CASSYSRWDTEAFF	TGTGCCAGCAGTTACTCTCGGTGGGACACTGAAGCTTTCTTT
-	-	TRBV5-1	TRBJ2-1	CASSWGLRDEQFF	TGCGCCAGCAGCTGGGGTCTGCGCGATGAGCAGTTCTTC
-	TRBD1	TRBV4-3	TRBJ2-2	CASSPQGATGELFF	TGCGCCAGCAGCCCACAGGGGGCGACCGGGGAGCTGTTTTTT
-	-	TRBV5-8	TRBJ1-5	CASSFAGVGNQPQHF	TGTGCCAGCAGCTTCGCAGGTGTGGGCAATCAGCCCCAGCATTTT
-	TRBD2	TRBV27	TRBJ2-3	CASSLIPSGRVGTDTQYF	TGTGCCAGCAGTTTAATCCCTAGCGGGAGGGTTGGAACAGATACGCAGTATTTT
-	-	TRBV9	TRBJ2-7	CASSVAKSALSYEQYF	TGTGCCAGCAGCGTAGCTAAGTCAGCCCTCTCCTACGAGCAGTACTTC
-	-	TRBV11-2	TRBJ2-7	CASSLGGRSAPYEQYF	TGTGCCAGCAGCTTAGGGGGACGCTCGGCCCCCTACGAGCAGTACTTC
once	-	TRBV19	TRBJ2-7	CASTPPFPYEQYF	TGTGCCAGTACCCCCCCCTTCCCCTACGAGCAGTACTTC
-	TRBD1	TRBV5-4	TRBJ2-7	CASSSPGQGYYEQYF	TGTGCCAGCAGCTCACCGGGACAGGGGTATTACGAGCAGTACTTC
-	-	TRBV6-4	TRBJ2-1	CASSPLGPGSYNEQFF	TGTGCCAGCAGCCCGTTGGGACCGGGCTCCTACAATGAGCAGTTCTTC
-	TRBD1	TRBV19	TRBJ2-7	CASSFRDRAYEQYF	TGTGCCAGTAGTTTTCGGGACAGGGCTTACGAGCAGTACTTC
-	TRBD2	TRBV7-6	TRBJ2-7	CASSLNYGGSSVQQYF	TGTGCCAGCAGCTTAAATTATGGCGGGAGTTCGGTTCAGCAGTACTTC
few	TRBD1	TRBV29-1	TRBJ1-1	CSVIILGTAIEAFF	TGCAGCGTAATCATTCTCGGGACAGCGATTGAAGCTTTCTTT
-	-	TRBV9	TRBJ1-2	CASSVDPQAAGYGYTF	TGTGCCAGCAGCGTAGACCCCCAAGCGGCAGGCTATGGCTACACCTTC
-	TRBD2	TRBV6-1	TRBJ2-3	CASSEGTSAYHTDTQYF	TGTGCCAGCAGTGAAGGTACTAGCGCTTACCACACAGATACGCAGTATTTT
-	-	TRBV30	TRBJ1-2	CAWSAGGAYGYTF	TGTGCCTGGAGTGCGGGAGGGGCCTATGGCTACACCTTC
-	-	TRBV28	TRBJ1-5	CASSFSSNPSNQPQHF	TGTGCCAGCAGTTTTTCGTCTAACCCTAGCAATCAGCCCCAGCATTTT
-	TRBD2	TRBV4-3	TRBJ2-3	CASSQDLTGGPSTDTQYF	TGCGCCAGCAGCCAAGATTTGACGGGAGGGCCAAGCACAGATACGCAGTATTTT
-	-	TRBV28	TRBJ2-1	CASSLGGNEQFF	TGTGCCAGCAGTTTAGGCGGGAATGAGCAGTTCTTC
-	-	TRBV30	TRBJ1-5	CAWRSRGLNQPQHF	TGTGCCTGGAGAAGCCGGGGGCTAAATCAGCCCCAGCATTTT
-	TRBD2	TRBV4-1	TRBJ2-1	CASSQDSAGVYNEQFF	TGCGCCAGCAGCCAAGACTCAGCGGGGGTATACAATGAGCAGTTCTTC
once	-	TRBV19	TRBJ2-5	CASSIGETQETQYF	TGTGCCAGTAGTATAGGGGAGACACAAGAGACCCAGTACTTC